These 30 T cell receptor beta chains share one sample of origin, sequenced in a study of blood T cells in healthy people across ages. The use of a sample-barcoded 5' primer and a J-beta primer mix characterized a second PCR of about 6 to 11 cycles. TCRdb re-analysed the 5' RACE reads in MiXCR, keeping a single row per CDR3 protein. The sample records a few hundred thousand distinct CDR3 sequences, approximately 47% being singletons. The sample was blood. These receptors all come from a man between 60 and 75 years old in good health.

This CDR3 is CASSPTGVGQETQYF. The CDR3 DNA reads as TGTGCCAGCAGTCCCACGGGGGTCGGGCAAGAGACCCAGTACTTC. The V gene is TRBV7-3, the J gene TRBJ2-5; the D gene is possibly TRBD2 (6 bases). CDR1 and CDR2 from the germline V gene are SGHTA and FQGTGA. V was cut by 6 bases and J by 2 bases, with 16 bases left in between. The CDR3 loop spans 15 amino acids.

The chain uses TRBV2 and TRBJ2-3; D unclear. Deletions cut 7 bases from V and 2 bases from J, with 13 bases between. Per germline, CDR1 SNHLY and CDR2 FYNNEI. The CDR3 is made up of 14 amino acids. The chain's CDR3 is CASNPDGSTDTQYF. CDR3 DNA sequence: TGTGCCAGCAACCCGGACGGGTCCACAGATACGCAGTATTTT.

This clonotype was seen more than once but under ten times. The chain links TRBV6-5 to TRBJ2-1; 9 bases fit TRBD2. This CDR3 has 15 residues. V shed 0 bases, J shed 8 bases, and the junction held 5 bases outside the gene matches. CDR1 is MNHEY, CDR2 SVGAGI, per germline. The CDR3 reads CASSYSQRGDHEQFF. The CDR3 nucleotides are TGTGCCAGCAGTTACTCCCAGCGGGGGGACCATGAGCAGTTCTTC.

The chain is built from TRBV30 and TRBJ1-2, with D possibly TRBD1 on 6 matching bases. This CDR3 is 16 amino acids long. The V end was cut by 2 bases, the J end by 8 bases, with 24 bases between. Germline V gives CDR1 GTSNPN, CDR2 SVGIG (reference sequence). The CDR3 nucleotides are TGTGCCTGGAGTACCAGTCGGGGGCCGGGATCGGGAGGCTACACCTTC. It codes for CAWSTSRGPGSGGYTF.

This clonotype has more than one count but fewer than ten. This chain uses TRBV5-6 with TRBJ2-7, with D perhaps assigned TRBD1 or TRBD2 (5 bases each). CDR1 and CDR2 (germline): SGHDT, YYEEEE. CDR3 size: 17 residues. Trimming took 5 bases from V and 2 from J, leaving 23 bases between them. CDR3 sequence (DNA): TGTGCCAGCAGGTCGTTCGTCGGTCAGGGAGTCGCCTACGAGCAGTACTTC. This translates into CASRSFVGQGVAYEQYF.

V usage is TRBV20-1 and J usage is TRBJ2-5; D uncertain. Germline loops: CDR1 DFQATT, CDR2 SNEGSKA (reference sequence). The V end was cut by 6 bases, the J end by 2 bases, with 7 bases between. This CDR3 spans 11 amino acids. The CDR3 is CSAHRQETQYF. CDR3 in DNA: TGCAGTGCACATAGACAAGAGACCCAGTACTTC.

Comments on this clonotype: The CDR3 carries no conserved terminal phenylalanine or tryptophan, so it likely arises from a read error. V and J are TRBV20-1 and TRBJ1-2; D is unclear. The V and J ends lost 0 bases and 8 bases respectively, with 19 bases between them. This CDR3 is built from 15 residues. Germline V gene data show CDR1 as DFQATT and CDR2 as SNEGSKA (reference sequence). This chain's CDR3 is CSARDQRQFTGGYTL. Here the CDR3 DNA reads TGCAGTGCTAGAGATCAGAGGCAATTCACGGGGGGCTACACCCTC.

V and J are TRBV7-2 and TRBJ1-2; the D is unclear. Germline lookup yields CDR1 SGHTA and CDR2 FQGNSA. The ends were cut back, 1 base at V and 8 bases at J, with 17 bases in the middle. This CDR3 spans 15 amino acids. CDR3 sequence (DNA): TGTGCCAGCAGCTTAGACGCGGCGGTGGCGGGGGGCTACACCTTC. This translates into CASSLDAAVAGGYTF.

CDR3 loop: CASSPFPSGTDTQYF. Here the CDR3 DNA reads TGCGCCAGCAGCCCATTCCCAAGTGGGACAGATACGCAGTATTTT. The V gene is TRBV5-1, the J gene TRBJ2-3; D remains unclear. V lost 4 bases and J 3 bases, leaving 15 bases between the germline ends. This CDR3 has 15 amino acids. Germline V CDR1 and CDR2: SGHRS, YFSETQ.

J is TRBJ2-5 and V is TRBV7-8; D may be TRBD1 (5 bases). Germline V gene data show CDR1 as SGHVS and CDR2 as FQNEAQ. V lost 2 bases, J lost 5 bases, and 12 bases lay in between. The CDR3 covers 14 residues. CDR3 amino acids: CASSLSRERETQYF. The CDR3 DNA reads as TGTGCCAGCAGCTTAAGCAGGGAAAGGGAGACCCAGTACTTC.

Comments on this clonotype: At one of its ends the junction is not consistent with the germline gene, which may arise from a read error. J is TRBJ1-2 and V is TRBV20-1; no firm D call. The length of the CDR3 is 14 residues. Germline V gene sequence: CDR1 DFQATT, CDR2 SNEGSKA (reference sequence). The CDR3 nucleotides read TGCTGTGCTAGTATGGACGGAAGAGGCTATGGCTACACCTTC. Translation gives CCASMDGRGYGYTF.

This clonotype was found many times. In nucleotides, the CDR3 is TGCAGTGCTAGCCTAACTAGCGGGGGCTCACAAGAGACCCAGTACTTC. This translates into CSASLTSGGSQETQYF. The J gene is TRBJ2-5, the V gene TRBV20-1; 11 bases agree with TRBD2. CDR1 DFQATT and CDR2 SNEGSKA come from the germline V gene (reference sequence). Trimming took 3 bases from V and 2 from J; bases not matched to a gene: 8. The CDR3 spans 16 residues.

The chain combines TRBV12-3 or TRBV12-4 with TRBJ2-5, with TRBD1 matching over 9 bases. This CDR3 has 14 amino acids. The V and J ends lost 5 bases and 5 bases, in that order; junction bases with no gene match: 6. In DNA, the CDR3 is TGTGCCAGCAGTAACAGGGGGCTAGGGGAGACCCAGTACTTC. It yields the protein CASSNRGLGETQYF.

The chain employs TRBV12-3 or TRBV12-4 and TRBJ2-7; 10 bases line up with TRBD2. The J call may be mistaken, given a closer DNA end match to TRBJ2-5. The CDR3 spans 16 residues. The CDR3 bases are TGTGCCAGCAGTGCGAGCGGGGGGGCCGTCCAGGAGACCCAGTACTTC. Encoded protein: CASSASGGAVQETQYF.

This clonotype was counted a few times. This CDR3 is CASSLASGSDTQYF. The DNA for the CDR3 is TGTGCCAGCAGTTTGGCCAGCGGATCAGATACGCAGTATTTT. This chain joins TRBV27 and TRBJ2-3, with D possibly TRBD2 on 5 matching bases. V lost 3 bases, J lost 4 bases, and 11 bases lay in between. This CDR3 is 14 amino acids long. In germline, CDR1 is MNHEY, CDR2 SMNVEV (reference sequence).

The V and J genes are TRBV20-1 and TRBJ1-5; the match to TRBD1 covers 7 bases. Trimming took 6 bases from V and 4 from J; bases not matched to a gene: 6. The CDR3 runs to 13 residues. Looked up from germline, CDR1 is DFQATT and CDR2 is SNEGSKA (reference sequence). The DNA for the CDR3 is TGCAGTGCCCCTCAGGGGGGAAATCAGCCCCAGCATTTT. Translating it yields CSAPQGGNQPQHF.

This clonotype was detected a few times. The J gene is TRBJ2-7, the V gene TRBV10-3; either TRBD1 or TRBD2 may supply D (5 bases each). The germline V gene encodes CDR1 ENHRY and CDR2 SYGVKD. V lost 4 bases and J lost 7, with 11 bases in between. The CDR3 runs to 12 residues. The CDR3 DNA reads TGTGCCATCAGTGTACGGGGCGGAGAGCAGTACTTC. This gives the protein CAISVRGGEQYF.

The chain links TRBV28 to TRBJ2-7, with a possible D match to TRBD1 (9 bases). V lost 6 bases and J 1 base, leaving 16 bases between the germline ends. The CDR3 extends over 15 amino acids. Germline values: CDR1 MDHEN, CDR2 SYDVKM. The CDR3, as DNA: TGTGCCAGCAGGCGGGGGGACAGGGTTTCCTACGAGCAGTACTTC. This codes for CASRRGDRVSYEQYF.

For this clonotype: A much more abundant neighbour one base away suggests this may be a read error. The CDR3 sequence: CATSDSMEETRYF. In DNA, the CDR3 is TGTGCCACCAGTGACAGTATGGAAGAGACCCGGTACTTC. The genes are TRBV24-1 and TRBJ2-5; no firm D call. Germline lookup yields CDR1 KGHDR and CDR2 SFDVKD. This CDR3 comprises 13 residues.

This clonotype was found many times. Possible read error: a much larger clone is one base away. V and J are TRBV29-1 and TRBJ2-3; 7 positions agree with TRBD2. Germline CDR1 SQVTM, CDR2 ANQGSEA. J gave up 5 bases and V 7 bases, and 3 bases lay outside the gene matches. The CDR3 is 11 residues long. The DNA of the CDR3 is TGCAGCGGTGGGGGGGAAGATACGCAGTATTTT. Protein: CSGGGEDTQYF.

This clonotype has only one observation. The chain has TRBV9 and TRBJ1-1; TRBD1 matches at 7 bases. Per the germline V gene, CDR1 is SGDLS and CDR2 is YYNGEE. J was trimmed by 7 bases and V by 4 bases; bases with no gene match: 13. This CDR3 contains 15 residues. In DNA form, the CDR3 reads TGTGCCAGCAGCCAGAACCCCAACAGGGGAATTGAAGCTTTCTTT. Residues: CASSQNPNRGIEAFF.

The chain couples TRBV6-2 or TRBV6-3 to TRBJ1-1; D gene uncertain. Germline V gene sequence: CDR1 MNHEY, CDR2 SVGEGT. CDR3 length equals 13 residues. V lost 2 bases to trimming and J lost 9 bases, with 13 bases between them. The CDR3 nucleotides read TGTGCCAGCAGTTACAATCGAGGCGGGAAAGCTTTCTTT. The encoded protein is CASSYNRGGKAFF.

This clonotype turned up a few times. V gene TRBV29-1 combines with J gene TRBJ2-3, with 9 bases that match TRBD1. The length of the CDR3 is 13 residues. The germline gives CDR1 SQVTM, CDR2 ANQGSEA. V shed 7 bases and J 2 bases; nucleotides not matched to a gene: 4. The CDR3: CSAGTGITDTQYF. The CDR3 nucleotides are TGCAGCGCCGGGACAGGGATCACAGATACGCAGTATTTT.

J is TRBJ2-3 and V is TRBV29-1, with D tentatively TRBD1 (6 bases). Germline-derived CDR1 and CDR2 are SQVTM and ANQGSEA. The CDR3 extends over 13 amino acids. The germline V and J ends were trimmed by 5 bases and 2 bases, with 11 bases remaining between them. CDR3 residues: CSVRGQITDTQYF. The CDR3 DNA reads TGCAGCGTTCGGGGACAAATCACAGATACGCAGTATTTT.

This clonotype was counted a few times. This chain uses TRBV20-1 with TRBJ1-1; D not certain. The germline gives CDR1 DFQATT, CDR2 SNEGSKA (reference sequence). V was trimmed by 4 bases and J by 0 bases, leaving 9 bases between them. The CDR3 totals 13 residues. CDR3 in amino acids: CSATVRMNTEAFF. The CDR3 DNA follows: TGCAGTGCTACCGTTCGGATGAACACTGAAGCTTTCTTT.

The chain uses TRBV6-5 and TRBJ2-3; TRBD1 is a possible D gene (6 bases). V dropped 5 bases and J dropped 7 bases, with 10 bases sitting between them. This CDR3 comprises 12 residues. Per the germline V gene, CDR1 is MNHEY and CDR2 is SVGAGI. The CDR3 region has the DNA TGTGCCAGCAGTCCCAGGGGAAATACGCAGTATTTT. Residues: CASSPRGNTQYF.

The gene calls are TRBV12-3 or TRBV12-4 and TRBJ2-5, with TRBD2 matching 13 bases. This CDR3 region has 18 residues. The V and J ends lost 5 bases and 2 bases, in that order; junction bases with no gene match: 11. CDR3 sequence: CASSPRTSGGRMQETQYF. CDR3 in DNA: TGTGCCAGCAGTCCCCGGACTAGCGGGGGACGAATGCAAGAGACCCAGTACTTC.

This chain uses TRBV20-1 with TRBJ1-4; 8 bases are shared with TRBD1. The CDR3 runs to 13 residues. With 5 bases clipped from V and 12 bases from J, the junction kept 11 bases outside the gene matches. CDR1 and CDR2 from the germline V gene are DFQATT and SNEGSKA (reference sequence). The CDR3 DNA follows: TGCAGTGCTGGCCAGACAGGGGTGGGGGAACTGTTTTTT. Protein sequence: CSAGQTGVGELFF.

The chain is built from TRBV29-1 and TRBJ2-7; the match to TRBD2 covers 13 bases. The tail of the sequence fits TRBJ2-5 better, so the J call may be wrong. This CDR3 contains 16 residues. The germline gives CDR1 SQVTM, CDR2 ANQGSEA. The chain's CDR3 is CSASGLAGPALKTQYF. The CDR3, as DNA: TGCAGCGCCTCGGGACTAGCGGGACCGGCGCTAAAGACCCAGTACTTC.

V is TRBV4-3 and J is TRBJ2-4, with TRBD1 as a possible D gene (7 bases). CDR1 and CDR2 (germline): LGHNA, YSLEER. V lost 1 base and J 6 bases, leaving 16 bases between the germline ends. The CDR3 is 16 residues long. The CDR3 protein is CASSQGQGGLLNIQYF. DNA of the CDR3: TGCGCCAGCAGCCAAGGCCAGGGGGGTCTATTAAACATTCAGTACTTC.